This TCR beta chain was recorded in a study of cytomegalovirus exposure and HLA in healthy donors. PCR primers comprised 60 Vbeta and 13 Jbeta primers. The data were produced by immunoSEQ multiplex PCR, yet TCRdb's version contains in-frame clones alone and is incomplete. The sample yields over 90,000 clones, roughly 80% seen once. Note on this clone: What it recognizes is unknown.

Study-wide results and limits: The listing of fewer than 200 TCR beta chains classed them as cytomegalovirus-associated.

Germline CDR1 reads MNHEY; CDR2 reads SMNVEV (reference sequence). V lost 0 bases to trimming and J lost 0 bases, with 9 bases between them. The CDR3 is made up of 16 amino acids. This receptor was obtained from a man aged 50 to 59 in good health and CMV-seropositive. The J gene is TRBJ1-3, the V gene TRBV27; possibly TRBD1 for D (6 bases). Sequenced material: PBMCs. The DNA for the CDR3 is TGTGCCAGCAGTTTATCGGGACACGTCTCTGGAAACACCATATATTTT. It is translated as CASSLSGHVSGNTIYF.